This TCR beta chain was recorded in a study of blood T cell repertoires in COVID-19. Study-wide context: The samples span acute and convalescent COVID-19 from the United States, Italy and Spain. From T cells, B-cell-depleted T cells, or PBMCs came the material, which was cDNA or gDNA.

Source study methods: Reference gene primer amplification gave nucleated cell count estimates. Libraries were prepared by immunoSEQ multiplex PCR; TCRdb keeps only in-frame clonotypes and omits some of them. V and J calls and clone size are given by that table; D and trimming were obtained from the DNA. Among about 160,000 clones, about four fifths were seen once, and the ten largest hold about 10%. This CDR3 contains 13 residues. The germline gives CDR1 KGHSH, CDR2 LQKENI. V lost 3 bases to trimming and J lost 3 bases, with 9 bases between them. This clone was seen more than once but under ten times.

The specimen sequenced was peripheral blood. This chain uses TRBV18 with TRBJ2-7; D is undetermined. The clonotype comes from a man aged 60 to 69 with active or convalescent COVID-19. The CDR3 here is CASSPVTNYEQYF. CDR3 sequence (DNA): TGTGCCAGCTCACCGGTCACAAACTACGAGCAGTACTTC.